Below are 23 T cell receptor beta chains sequenced from a single sample in a study of blood T cell repertoires in COVID-19. Sequencing was performed with immunoSEQ multiplex PCR; in TCRdb, only in-frame clones are kept and a portion is missing. The table shows approximately 350,000 clones, with less than 90% occurring only once. Sequencing was done on a sample of peripheral blood. Receptors originate from a woman in her sixties or seventies with COVID-19, enrolled during active disease.

The chain is built from TRBV7-9 and TRBJ1-1; D is unclear. Germline lookup yields CDR1 SEHNR and CDR2 FQNEAQ (reference sequence). V was trimmed by 4 bases and J by 2 bases, leaving 5 bases between them. CDR3 size: 12 residues. The CDR3 region has the DNA TGTGCCAGCAGCTCTTATAACACTGAAGCTTTCTTT. It yields the protein CASSSYNTEAFF.

This clone was found once. This chain links TRBV10-1 with TRBJ2-5, with 10 bases identical to TRBD2. The CDR3 extends over 16 amino acids. The trim removed 8 bases at V and 7 bases at J, leaving 16 bases unmatched. The germline CDR1 and CDR2 sequences are WNHNN and SYGVQD (reference sequence). CDR3 residues: CASGGRASGGEGTQYF. The DNA for the CDR3 is TGCGCCAGCGGGGGGCGCGCTAGCGGGGGCGAAGGGACCCAGTACTTC.

The chain carries TRBV24-1 and TRBJ2-7, with 8 nucleotides matching TRBD1. This CDR3 is 14 amino acids long. Trimming took 2 bases from V and 3 from J; bases not matched to a gene: 2. Germline CDR1 and CDR2: KGHDR and SFDVKD. The CDR3 spells CATSDSGQGYEQYF. The CDR3 DNA reads as TGTGCCACCAGTGATTCCGGACAGGGCTACGAGCAGTACTTC.

In its sample, this clone was seen a few times. V gene TRBV5-4 combines with J gene TRBJ1-1; 10 nucleotides agree with TRBD1. J lost 4 bases, V lost 3 bases, and 6 bases had no gene match. The CDR3 loop spans 15 amino acids. Germline loops: CDR1 SGHNT, CDR2 YYREEE (reference sequence). CDR3 bases: TGTGCCAGCAGCTCACCACGGGACAGGGGCACTGAAGCTTTCTTT. Translation: CASSSPRDRGTEAFF.

On this clone: Compared with germline, one end of the junction differs, possibly owing to a read error. This CDR3 is CASSLQAGTVF. The DNA of the CDR3 is TGTGCCAGCAGCTTACAAGCCGGGACAGTATTC. The chain joins TRBV7-9 to TRBJ1-2; 7 bases line up with TRBD1. Germline V lookup: CDR1 SEHNR, CDR2 FQNEAQ (reference sequence). The CDR3 contains 11 residues.

This clone was counted once. This chain joins TRBV11-3 and TRBJ2-5, with D hard to call. The germline CDR1 and CDR2 sequences are SGHNT and YENEEA. CDR3 length: 15 residues. V gave up 2 bases and J gave up 4 bases, with 14 bases separating them. The CDR3 sequence: CASSLSPGFRETQYF. CDR3 bases: TGTGCCAGCAGCTTAAGTCCCGGGTTTCGAGAGACCCAGTACTTC.

The chain couples TRBV19 to TRBJ1-2; a possible D gene is TRBD1 (5 bases). Trimming removed 7 bases from V and 7 bases from J, with 13 bases in between. Germline V gives CDR1 LNHDA, CDR2 SQIVND (reference sequence). The CDR3 consists of 12 residues. CDR3 coding DNA: TGTGCCAGTAAAGGAGGGGTAGGTGGCTACACCTTC. Encoded protein: CASKGGVGGYTF. Together with reference TRBV19 and TRBJ1-2, the CDR3 gives the full variable domain: DGGITQSPKYLFRKEGQNVTLSCEQNLNHDAMYWYRQDPGQGLRLIYYSQIVNDFQKGDIAEGYSVSREKKESFPLTVTSAQKNPTAFYLCASKGGVGGYTFGSGTRLTVV.

This clone was observed once. A junction boundary mismatches the germline segment, possibly from a read error. V and J are TRBV28 and TRBJ1-3, with TRBD1 matching over 8 bases. Per the germline V gene, CDR1 is MDHEN and CDR2 is SYDVKM. There are 11 residues in the CDR3. In DNA, the CDR3 is TGTGCCAGCAGGTCCCCGGGACAGGAATTATTT. It is translated as CASRSPGQELF.

V is TRBV4-1 and J is TRBJ2-5; the match to TRBD2 covers 10 bases. Per the germline V gene, CDR1 is MGHRA and CDR2 is YSYEKL. Unmatched junction bases numbered 9, after V lost 1 base and J lost 1 base. The CDR3 is made up of 18 amino acids. CDR3 amino acids: CASSQGLFSGGPQETQYF. The CDR3 bases are TGCGCCAGCAGCCAAGGGCTTTTTAGCGGGGGGCCCCAAGAGACCCAGTACTTC.

The V gene is TRBV3-1 (or the pseudogene TRBV3-2), the J gene TRBJ2-7, with D tentatively TRBD2 (5 bases). The V gene's germline CDR1 is LGHDT and CDR2 YNNKEL (reference sequence). Trimming cost V 0 bases and J 4 bases, with 19 bases left between them. This CDR3 region has 17 residues. The CDR3 sequence is CASSQDPPLKGAYEQYF. CDR3 DNA sequence: TGTGCCAGCAGCCAAGATCCCCCTCTAAAGGGAGCGTACGAGCAGTACTTC.

J is TRBJ2-2 and V is TRBV5-4; D is unclear. Trimming removed 2 bases from V and 1 base from J, with 12 bases in between. The germline V gene has CDR1 SGHNT and CDR2 YYREEE (reference sequence). There are 16 residues in the CDR3. The DNA of the CDR3 is TGTGCCAGCAGCTTCCCTGTTGAGGAGAACACCGGGGAGCTGTTTTTT. Amino acids: CASSFPVEENTGELFF.

The chain couples TRBV27 to TRBJ2-5, with 8 bases matching TRBD1. The junction had 8 bases not matched to a gene; V was cut back by 6 bases and J by 2 bases. Germline CDR1 is MNHEY and CDR2 is SMNVEV (reference sequence). CDR3 length: 15 residues. Here the CDR3 reads CASRDQGAGQETQYF. The CDR3 nucleotides read TGTGCCAGCAGAGACCAGGGGGCGGGACAAGAGACCCAGTACTTC.

This clone was observed a single time. The chain has TRBV2 and TRBJ1-5; D is unresolved. With 11 bases removed from V and 4 bases from J, the gap between germline ends came to 15 bases. Looked up from germline, CDR1 is SNHLY and CDR2 is FYNNEI. The CDR3 covers 13 residues. The CDR3 DNA reads TGTGCCGGTCAAACTGCCCCTAATCAGCCCCAGCATTTT. Translation gives CAGQTAPNQPQHF. The full variable domain, with the rest looked up from reference TRBV2 and TRBJ1-5, is EPEVTQTPSHQVTQMGQEVILRCVPISNHLYFYWYRQILGQKVEFLVSFYNNEISEKSEIFDDQFSVERPDGSNFTLKIRSTKLEDSAMYFCAGQTAPNQPQHFGDGTRLSIL.

This chain joins TRBV7-8 and TRBJ2-7, with 7 nucleotides matching TRBD1. Germline CDR1 and CDR2: SGHVS and FQNEAQ. The length of the CDR3 is 17 residues. Unmatched junction bases numbered 10, after V lost 1 base and J lost 1 base. In DNA, the CDR3 is TGTGCCAGCAGCTTAGGGAAAATCACAGGGGTTTCCTACGAGCAGTACTTC. Translation: CASSLGKITGVSYEQYF.

The genes are TRBV9 and TRBJ2-6; D possibly corresponds to TRBD2 (5 bases). The CDR3 length is 17 residues. Trimming shortened V by 3 bases and J by 0 bases, and 13 bases separated the two germline ends. Per germline, CDR1 SGDLS and CDR2 YYNGEE. CDR3 protein: CASSAAGPSSGANVLTF. CDR3 bases: TGTGCCAGCAGCGCCGCGGGCCCCAGCTCTGGGGCCAACGTCCTGACTTTC.

J is TRBJ1-2 and V is TRBV4-3; the D gene is possibly TRBD1 (6 bases). The CDR3 loop spans 18 amino acids. The ends were cut back, 0 bases at V and 8 bases at J, with 25 bases in the middle. Germline values: CDR1 LGHNA, CDR2 YSLEER. CDR3 amino acids: CASSQDSGGRVLDWGYTF. In DNA form, the CDR3 reads TGCGCCAGCAGCCAAGATTCGGGGGGGCGCGTCCTTGATTGGGGCTACACCTTC.

The V and J genes are TRBV6-1 and TRBJ2-5; the D is unclear. V lost 1 base and J lost 5, with 8 bases in between. The germline V gene has CDR1 MNHNS and CDR2 SASEGT. This CDR3 has 13 amino acids. Written as DNA, the CDR3 is TGTGCCAGCAGTGAAGGGAGTTGGGAGACCCAGTACTTC. Protein sequence: CASSEGSWETQYF.

This chain connects TRBV4-2 to TRBJ2-1; maybe TRBD1 (5 bases). This CDR3 region has 18 residues. CDR1 LGHNA and CDR2 YNFKEQ come from the germline V gene. V lost 0 bases, J lost 4 bases, and 19 bases lay in between. The CDR3: CASSQENRQSPLYNEQFF. The CDR3, as DNA: TGTGCCAGCAGCCAAGAAAACAGGCAATCACCACTGTACAATGAGCAGTTCTTC.

This chain links TRBV5-4 with TRBJ1-2; a weak D match, TRBD1 (6 bases). Germline CDR1 and CDR2: SGHNT and YYREEE (reference sequence). Trimming cost V 9 bases and J 5 bases, with 32 bases left between them. The CDR3 totals 18 residues. The CDR3 sequence: CATRNVDHMGATQYGYTF. CDR3 nucleotides: TGTGCCACCCGCAATGTTGATCATATGGGGGCTACTCAATATGGCTACACCTTC.

The V gene is TRBV6-4, the J gene TRBJ2-2, with 11 bases fitting TRBD2. The CDR3 sequence is 18 residues long. Unmatched junction bases numbered 14, after V lost 7 bases and J lost 4 bases. CDR1 and CDR2 (germline): MRHNA, SNTAGT. CDR3 nucleotides: TGTGCCAGCAAGGCGGGACTAGCGGAGGTTGAGGGCACCGGGGAGCTGTTTTTT. Protein: CASKAGLAEVEGTGELFF.

This chain joins TRBV7-3 and TRBJ2-1; possibly TRBD2 for D (5 bases). CDR1 SGHTA and CDR2 FQGTGA come from the germline V gene. V shed 5 bases and J shed 12 bases, with 17 bases lying between them. This CDR3 has 13 residues. The CDR3 reads CASSPQGGSVQFF. The CDR3 coding sequence is TGTGCCAGCAGCCCACAAGGCGGGTCGGTGCAGTTCTTC.

There are many counts of this clone. The sample has other DNA sequences that encode this CDR3 too. V gene TRBV5-6 combines with J gene TRBJ2-1, with 9 bases identical to TRBD1. The length of the CDR3 is 15 residues. Germline trimming cut 2 bases from V and 2 bases from J; bases unmatched to any gene: 2. Per germline, CDR1 SGHDT and CDR2 YYEEEE. For the CDR3, the DNA is TGTGCCAGCAGCTTTGGGGACAGGGCCTACAATGAGCAGTTCTTC. Its translation: CASSFGDRAYNEQFF.

The gene calls are TRBV6-5 and TRBJ1-6; D is ambiguous. This CDR3 is 14 amino acids long. Deletions cut 2 bases from V and 10 bases from J, with 12 bases between. CDR1 is MNHEY, CDR2 SVGAGI, per germline. In DNA form, the CDR3 reads TGTGCCAGCAGTTACGGCGGAGGAGCCTCACCCCTCCACTTT. Translating gives CASSYGGGASPLHF.